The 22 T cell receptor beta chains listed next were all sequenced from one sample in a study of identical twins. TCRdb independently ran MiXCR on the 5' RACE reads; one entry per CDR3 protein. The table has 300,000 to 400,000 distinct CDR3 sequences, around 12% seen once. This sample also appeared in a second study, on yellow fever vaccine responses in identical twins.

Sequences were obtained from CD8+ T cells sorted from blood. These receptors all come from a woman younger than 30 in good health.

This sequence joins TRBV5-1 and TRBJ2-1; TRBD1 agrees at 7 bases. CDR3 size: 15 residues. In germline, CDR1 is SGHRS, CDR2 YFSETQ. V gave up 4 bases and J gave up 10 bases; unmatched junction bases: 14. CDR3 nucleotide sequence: TGCGCCAGCAGCATCCAAAGACAGGGTCTAGGGGAGCAGTTCTTC. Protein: CASSIQRQGLGEQFF.

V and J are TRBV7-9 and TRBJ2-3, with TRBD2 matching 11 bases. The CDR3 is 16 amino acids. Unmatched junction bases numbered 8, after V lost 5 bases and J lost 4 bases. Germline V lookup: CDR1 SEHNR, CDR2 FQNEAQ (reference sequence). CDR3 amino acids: CASSPRLAGPSDTQYF. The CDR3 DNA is TGTGCCAGCAGCCCTCGACTAGCGGGACCGTCAGATACGCAGTATTTT.

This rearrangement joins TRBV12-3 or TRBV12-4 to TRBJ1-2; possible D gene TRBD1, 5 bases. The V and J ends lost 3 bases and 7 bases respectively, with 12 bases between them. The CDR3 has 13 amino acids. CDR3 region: CASSFPTGTGYTF. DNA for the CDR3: TGTGCCAGCAGTTTCCCCACAGGCACTGGCTACACCTTC.

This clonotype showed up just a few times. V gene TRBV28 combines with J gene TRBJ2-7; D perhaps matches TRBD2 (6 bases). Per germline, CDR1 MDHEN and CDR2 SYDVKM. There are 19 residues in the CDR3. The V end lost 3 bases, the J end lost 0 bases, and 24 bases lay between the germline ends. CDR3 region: CASSLPLSGGTGRSYEQYF. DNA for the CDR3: TGTGCCAGCAGTTTGCCCCTAAGCGGAGGGACCGGACGCTCCTACGAGCAGTACTTC.

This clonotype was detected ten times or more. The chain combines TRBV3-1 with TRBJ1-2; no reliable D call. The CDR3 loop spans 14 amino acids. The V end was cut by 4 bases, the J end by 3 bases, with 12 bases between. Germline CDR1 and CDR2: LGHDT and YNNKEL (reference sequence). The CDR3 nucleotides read TGTGCCAGCAGCCCACCCTGGGTTCACTATGGCTACACCTTC. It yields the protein CASSPPWVHYGYTF.

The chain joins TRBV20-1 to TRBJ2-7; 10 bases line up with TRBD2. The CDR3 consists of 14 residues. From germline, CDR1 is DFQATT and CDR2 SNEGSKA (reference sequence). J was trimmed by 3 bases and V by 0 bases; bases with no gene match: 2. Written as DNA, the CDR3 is TGCAGTGCTAGAGACGGGACTAGCGACTACGAGCAGTACTTC. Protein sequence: CSARDGTSDYEQYF.

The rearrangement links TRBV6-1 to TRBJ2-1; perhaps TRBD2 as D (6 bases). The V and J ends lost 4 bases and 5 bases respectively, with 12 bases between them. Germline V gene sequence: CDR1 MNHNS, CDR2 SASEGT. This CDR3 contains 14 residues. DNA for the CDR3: TGTGCCAGCAGTGGATTACCGGGAGACAATGAGCAGTTCTTC. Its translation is CASSGLPGDNEQFF.

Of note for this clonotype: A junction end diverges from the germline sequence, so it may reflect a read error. The CDR3 region has the DNA TGTACCACCAGTGATACCCAATGGGGGAACGGAGATACGCAGTATTTT. Translating it yields CTTSDTQWGNGDTQYF. The genes are TRBV24-1 and TRBJ2-3, with D perhaps assigned TRBD1 or TRBD2 (5 bases each). The germline V gene has CDR1 KGHDR and CDR2 SFDVKD. This CDR3 has 16 residues.

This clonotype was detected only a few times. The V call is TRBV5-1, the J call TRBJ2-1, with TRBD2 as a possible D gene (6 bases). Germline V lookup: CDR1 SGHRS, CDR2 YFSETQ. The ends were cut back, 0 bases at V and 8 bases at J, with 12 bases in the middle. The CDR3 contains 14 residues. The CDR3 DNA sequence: TGCGCCAGCAGCTTGGGGGGGGAGTACTATGAGCAGTTCTTC. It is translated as CASSLGGEYYEQFF.

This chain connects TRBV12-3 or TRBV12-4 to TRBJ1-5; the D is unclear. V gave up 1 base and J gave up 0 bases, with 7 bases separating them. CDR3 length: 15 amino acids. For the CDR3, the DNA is TGTGCCAGCAGTTTAGGATGGGATAGCAATCAGCCCCAGCATTTT. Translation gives CASSLGWDSNQPQHF.

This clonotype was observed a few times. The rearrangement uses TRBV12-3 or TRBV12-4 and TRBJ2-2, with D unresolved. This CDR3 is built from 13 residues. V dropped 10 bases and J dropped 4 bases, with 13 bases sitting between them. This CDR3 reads CAMSGPPTGELFF. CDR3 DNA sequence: TGTGCCATGTCTGGACCGCCCACCGGGGAGCTGTTTTTT.

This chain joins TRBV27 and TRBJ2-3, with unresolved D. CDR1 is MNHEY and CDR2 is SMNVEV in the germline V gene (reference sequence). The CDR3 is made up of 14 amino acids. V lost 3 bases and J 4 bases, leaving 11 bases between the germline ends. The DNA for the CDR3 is TGTGCCAGCAGTTTGTCCCCTATCCCAGATACGCAGTATTTT. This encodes CASSLSPIPDTQYF.

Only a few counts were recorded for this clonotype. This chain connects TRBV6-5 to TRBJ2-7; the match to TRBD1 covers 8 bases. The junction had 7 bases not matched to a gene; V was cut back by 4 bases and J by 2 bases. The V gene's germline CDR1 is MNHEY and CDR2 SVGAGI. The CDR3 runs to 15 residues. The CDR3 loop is CASSFSGQGAYEQYF. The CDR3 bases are TGTGCCAGCAGTTTCTCAGGACAGGGAGCCTACGAGCAGTACTTC.

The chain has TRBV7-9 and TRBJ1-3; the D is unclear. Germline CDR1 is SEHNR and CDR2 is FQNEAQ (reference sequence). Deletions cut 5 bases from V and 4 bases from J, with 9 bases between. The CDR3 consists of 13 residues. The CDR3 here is CASSLRTGNTIYF. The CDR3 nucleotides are TGTGCCAGCAGCCTCAGGACGGGAAACACCATATATTTT.

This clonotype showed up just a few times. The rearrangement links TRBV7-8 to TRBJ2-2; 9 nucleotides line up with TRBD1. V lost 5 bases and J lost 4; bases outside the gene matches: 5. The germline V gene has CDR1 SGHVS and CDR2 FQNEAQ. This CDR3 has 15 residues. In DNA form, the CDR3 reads TGTGCCAGCAGCCCCAGGACAGGGGCCACCGGGGAGCTGTTTTTT. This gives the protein CASSPRTGATGELFF.

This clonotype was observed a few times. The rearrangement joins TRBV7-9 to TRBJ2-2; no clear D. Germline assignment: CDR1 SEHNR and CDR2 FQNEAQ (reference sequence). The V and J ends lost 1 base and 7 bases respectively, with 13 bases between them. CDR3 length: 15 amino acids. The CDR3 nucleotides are TGTGCCAGCAGCTTAGGATCCCCTTTTATCGGGGAGCTGTTTTTT. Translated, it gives CASSLGSPFIGELFF.

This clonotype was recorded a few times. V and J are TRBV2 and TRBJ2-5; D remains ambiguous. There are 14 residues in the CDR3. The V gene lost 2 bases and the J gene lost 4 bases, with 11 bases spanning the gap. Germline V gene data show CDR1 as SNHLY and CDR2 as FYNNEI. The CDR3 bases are TGTGCCAGCAGTGAATGGGTAGCCGTAGAGACCCAGTACTTC. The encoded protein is CASSEWVAVETQYF.

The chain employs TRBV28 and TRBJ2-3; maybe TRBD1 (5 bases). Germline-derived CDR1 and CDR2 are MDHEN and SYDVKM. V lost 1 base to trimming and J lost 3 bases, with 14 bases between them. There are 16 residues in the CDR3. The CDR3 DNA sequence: TGTGCCAGCAGTTTATTTCTAGGGGATTCAACAGATACGCAGTATTTT. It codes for CASSLFLGDSTDTQYF.

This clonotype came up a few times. The CDR3 nucleotides are TGTGCCAGCAGTGTGACCGGTGTCTACGAGCAGTACGTC. This sequence encodes CASSVTGVYEQYV. J is TRBJ2-7 and V is TRBV2; D is uncertain. V lost 4 bases, J lost 3 bases, and 10 bases lay in between. CDR3 length: 13 residues. Germline V gene sequence: CDR1 SNHLY, CDR2 FYNNEI.

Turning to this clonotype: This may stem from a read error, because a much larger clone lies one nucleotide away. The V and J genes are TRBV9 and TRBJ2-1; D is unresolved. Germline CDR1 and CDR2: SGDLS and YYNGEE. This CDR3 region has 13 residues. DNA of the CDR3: TGTGCCAGGAGCGTAGGCAGCTACAATGAGCAGTTCTTC. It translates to CARSVGSYNEQFF.

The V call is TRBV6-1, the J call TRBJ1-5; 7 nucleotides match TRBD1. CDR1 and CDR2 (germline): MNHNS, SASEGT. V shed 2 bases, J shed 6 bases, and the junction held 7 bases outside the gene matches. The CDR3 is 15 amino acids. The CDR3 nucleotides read TGTGCCAGCAGTGAAAGCCAGGGGGGTAGTCAGCCCCAGCATTTT. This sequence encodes CASSESQGGSQPQHF.

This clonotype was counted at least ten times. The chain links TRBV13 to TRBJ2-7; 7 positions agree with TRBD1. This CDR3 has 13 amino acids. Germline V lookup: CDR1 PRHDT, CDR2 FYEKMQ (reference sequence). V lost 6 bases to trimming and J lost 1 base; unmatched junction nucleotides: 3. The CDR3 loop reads CASSGTASYEQYF. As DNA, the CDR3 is TGTGCCAGCAGTGGGACAGCGTCCTACGAGCAGTACTTC.